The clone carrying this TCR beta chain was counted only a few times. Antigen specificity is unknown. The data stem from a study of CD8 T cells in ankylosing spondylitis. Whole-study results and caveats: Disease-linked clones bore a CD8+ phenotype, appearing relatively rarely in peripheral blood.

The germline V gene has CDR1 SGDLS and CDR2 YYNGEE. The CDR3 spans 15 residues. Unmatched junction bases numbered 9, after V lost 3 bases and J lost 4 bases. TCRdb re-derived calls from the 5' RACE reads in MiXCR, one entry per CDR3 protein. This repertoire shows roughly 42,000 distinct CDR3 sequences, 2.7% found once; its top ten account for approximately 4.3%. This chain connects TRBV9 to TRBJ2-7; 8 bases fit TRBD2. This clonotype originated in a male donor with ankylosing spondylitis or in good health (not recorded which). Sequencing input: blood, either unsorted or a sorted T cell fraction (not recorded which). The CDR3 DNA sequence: TGTGCCAGCAGCGGGGGCTCGGGAGGGGGATACGAGCAGTACTTC. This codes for CASSGGSGGGYEQYF.